The 9 T cell receptor beta chains in this list originate from one sample, sequenced in a study of tumor-infiltrating lymphocytes in primary liver carcinoma. cDNA specific to TCR beta was made from about 550 ng of total RNA, with a constant-region primer employed for priming. Sequencing libraries for TCR beta derived from three nested multiplex PCR rounds that used slightly modified ARM-PCR. Investigators reported that the first two PCR rounds, at roughly 11 cycles each, used TRBV1-TRBV30 forward primers with a C-beta reverse primer. In TCRdb, the multiplex PCR reads were re-called with MiXCR into one record per CDR3 protein. Of roughly 200,000 distinct CDR3 sequences in the sample, around 81% were seen once. The tissue used was unsorted bulk material of roughly 17-34 mg. RNA and DNA were co-extracted from it with the AllPrep DNA/RNA mini kit. The specimen sequenced was tumor tissue from primary liver carcinoma. These receptors were obtained from a man in his forties or fifties with primary liver carcinoma and hepatitis B virus infection.

For this clonotype: The junction and the germline gene differ at one end; a read error may be behind it. The rearrangement joins TRBV5-6 to TRBJ1-5; D may be TRBD1 (6 bases). CDR1 SGHDT and CDR2 YYEEEE come from the germline V gene. The length of the CDR3 is 15 residues. The CDR3 sequence: CVSSSTWGGDQPQHF. DNA of the CDR3: TGTGTCAGCAGCTCTACTTGGGGGGGCGATCAGCCTCAGCATTTC.

V is TRBV10-2 and J is TRBJ2-3; 10 nucleotides match TRBD2. In germline, CDR1 is WSHSY, CDR2 SAAADI. CDR3 size: 14 residues. Trimming cost V 8 bases and J 12 bases; bases outside gene matches: 14. The CDR3 DNA is TGCGCCAGCCAGCGGGAGGGCCGGGCAGTTACACAGTATTTT. Translation gives CASQREGRAVTQYF.

A remark on this clonotype: One end of the junction does not line up with germline, which may come from a read error. V and J are TRBV29-1 and TRBJ2-7; D is perhaps TRBD1 or TRBD2 (5 bases each). The CDR3 is 16 amino acids. CDR1 is SQVTM, CDR2 ANQGSEA, per germline. In nucleotides, the CDR3 is TGTAGCGCCATGAGATCTGGGACCGGCGCTCCCTACGAGCAGTACTTC. It yields the protein CSAMRSGTGAPYEQYF.

About this clonotype itself: This may stem from a read error, because a much larger clone lies one nucleotide away. The chain employs TRBV5-1 and TRBJ2-5; D remains unclear. This CDR3 comprises 13 residues. CDR1 and CDR2 from the germline V gene are SGHRS and YFSETQ. The CDR3 bases are TGCACCAGCAGCTTGGCCTCCCTGGAGACCCAGTACTTC. Amino acid sequence: CTSSLASLETQYF.

The rearrangement uses TRBV5-4 and TRBJ2-3; 9 nucleotides agree with TRBD2. Germline values: CDR1 SGHNT, CDR2 YYREEE (reference sequence). This CDR3 has 16 amino acids. CDR3 nucleotides: TGTGACAACAGCCTCCGGACTAGCGCCAGCACAGATACGCAGTATTTT. Protein: CDNSLRTSASTDTQYF.

A word on this clonotype: At one end, the junction sequence differs from germline, possibly due to a read error. The rearrangement links TRBV6-1 to TRBJ2-1; TRBD2 matches at 10 bases. This CDR3 contains 15 residues. The germline V gene has CDR1 MNHNS and CDR2 SASEGT. For the CDR3, the DNA is TGTGCCAACAGGACTAGCGGCATCACTAACAATGAGCAATTCTTC. This sequence encodes CANRTSGITNNEQFF.

A note on this clonotype: Lacking the conserved final phenylalanine or tryptophan, this CDR3 likely reflects a read error. The limits of the CDR3 on the DNA are not certain, so only TCRdb's listed CDR3 is given. This rearrangement joins TRBV28 to TRBJ1-5; TRBD1, the table's D call, was not compared with the DNA. Germline CDR1 MDHEN, CDR2 SYDVKM. The CDR3 spans 14 residues, counting both ends. This chain's CDR3 is CASSLRQGGQPQHL.

A few counts support this clonotype. The V and J genes are TRBV19 and TRBJ2-2; D unresolved. Looked up from germline, CDR1 is LNHDA and CDR2 is SQIVND (reference sequence). With 3 bases removed from V and 5 bases from J, the gap between germline ends came to 4 bases. The length of the CDR3 is 12 residues. For the CDR3, the DNA is TGTGCCAGTAGTATGTGGACCGGGGAGCTGTTTTTT. Translation gives CASSMWTGELFF.

Of note for this clonotype: Likely a read error: the CDR3 ends without its conserved phenylalanine or tryptophan. This sequence joins TRBV11-2 and TRBJ2-1, with D unresolved. This CDR3 comprises 14 residues. Germline values: CDR1 SGHAT, CDR2 FQNNGV. Trimming shortened V by 1 base and J by 5 bases, and 9 bases separated the two germline ends. CDR3 nucleotides: TGTGCCAGCAGCTTAGGGAAGTTGAACAATGAGCAGTTCTTG. Amino acids: CASSLGKLNNEQFL.